A selection of T cell receptor beta chains follows, all from one sample in a study of cytomegalovirus exposure and HLA in healthy donors. TCRdb keeps only in-frame clones here, not all; method: immunoSEQ multiplex PCR. This table holds 150,000 to 200,000 clones, approximately 67% found once. Sequences were obtained from PBMCs. The receptors were sampled from a woman between 18 and 30 years old in good health and CMV-seropositive. Both conserved end residues are part of each CDR3. The D gene is left open where the match is weak. Where a row states a size, it is once, few, many or the class of an expanded clone; other rows omit it.

v_call,cdr3_length,j_call,clone_size,d_call,cdr3_aa,cdr3_nt
TRBV7-6,15,TRBJ2-7,.,.,CASSSRQALFYEQYF,TGTGCCAGCAGCTCGAGACAGGCCTTATTCTACGAGCAGTACTTC
TRBV6-5,14,TRBJ2-7,.,TRBD2,CASSYARGRAGFYF,TGTGCCAGCAGTTACGCGCGCGGGAGGGCCGGTTTCTACTTC
TRBV7-2,11,TRBJ2-5,.,.,CASSHGETQYF,TGTGCCAGCAGCCACGGGGAGACCCAGTACTTC
TRBV6-5,15,TRBJ2-1,.,TRBD1,CASNPGQGMYNEQFF,TGTGCCAGCAATCCGGGACAGGGGATGTACAATGAGCAGTTCTTC
TRBV19,17,TRBJ2-1,.,TRBD2,CASTHPTPRRGRGEQFF,TGTGCCAGTACCCATCCTACCCCCCGTCGCGGGAGGGGGGAGCAGTTCTTC
TRBV6-5,15,TRBJ1-1,.,TRBD1,CATWRPTGQGTEAFF,TGTGCCACCTGGAGGCCTACGGGACAGGGGACTGAAGCTTTCTTT
TRBV11-1,15,TRBJ2-5,.,.,CASSLADSMQETQYF,TGTGCCAGCAGCTTAGCGGACTCGATGCAAGAGACCCAGTACTTC
TRBV29-1,14,TRBJ1-2,.,.,CSVESPGVRYGYTF,TGCAGCGTTGAGAGCCCCGGGGTTCGCTATGGCTACACCTTC
TRBV13,12,TRBJ2-7,.,.,CASSFGTFEQYF,TGTGCCAGCAGCTTCGGGACTTTCGAGCAGTACTTC
TRBV28,15,TRBJ2-2,.,.,CASSLWPGNTGELFF,TGTGCCAGCAGTTTATGGCCCGGGAACACCGGGGAGCTGTTTTTT
TRBV6-5,14,TRBJ2-5,few,.,CASSYSGGRQTQYF,TGTGCCAGCAGTTACTCGGGGGGACGGCAGACCCAGTACTTC
TRBV5-1,13,TRBJ2-7,.,.,CASSDYSSYEQYF,TGCGCCAGCAGCGACTATAGCTCCTACGAGCAGTACTTC
TRBV6-6,15,TRBJ2-3,.,.,CASSSPRGGVDTQYF,TGTGCCAGCAGTTCTCCTAGGGGGGGAGTGGATACGCAGTATTTT
TRBV27,13,TRBJ1-1,once,.,CASTPNPGIEAFF,TGTGCCAGCACTCCTAATCCAGGGATAGAAGCTTTCTTT
TRBV27,15,TRBJ1-4,.,TRBD1,CASSLIQGFGEKLFF,TGTGCCAGCAGTTTGATACAGGGGTTCGGTGAAAAACTGTTTTTT
TRBV2,14,TRBJ1-2,.,.,CASSRQETNYGYTF,TGTGCCAGCAGTCGCCAGGAAACTAACTATGGCTACACCTTC
TRBV12-2,16,TRBJ2-1,.,.,CASRLETIPALGRQFF,TGTGCAAGTCGCTTAGAGACTATTCCGGCTCTCGGTCGGCAGTTCTTC
TRBV2,13,TRBJ1-2,.,.,CATKVEEDYGYTF,TGTGCCACTAAGGTAGAAGAGGACTATGGCTACACCTTC
TRBV6-1,13,TRBJ2-3,.,.,CASSENLRDTQYF,TGTGCCAGCAGTGAAAATCTGAGGGATACGCAGTATTTT
TRBV18,16,TRBJ1-5,.,TRBD1,CASSRQGLGSNQPQHF,TGTGCCAGCTCACGACAGGGGCTTGGGAGCAATCAGCCCCAGCATTTT
TRBV5-1,14,TRBJ2-3,.,TRBD1,CASSDLTGADTQYF,TGCGCCAGCAGCGACCTCACAGGGGCTGATACGCAGTATTTT
TRBV30,14,TRBJ2-7,.,TRBD2,CAWTGLAGTYEQYF,TGTGCCTGGACGGGGTTAGCGGGGACCTACGAGCAGTACTTC
TRBV4-1,15,TRBJ2-7,.,.,CASSQIIAAHYEQYF,TGCGCCAGCAGCCAAATCATAGCTGCCCACTACGAGCAGTACTTC
TRBV7-8,15,TRBJ1-5,.,.,CASSLVGASNQPQHF,TGTGCCAGCAGCTTAGTAGGAGCGAGCAATCAGCCCCAGCATTTT
TRBV13,15,TRBJ1-1,few,.,CASSLGYSGYTEAFF,TGTGCCAGCAGCTTAGGGTACTCAGGGTACACTGAAGCTTTCTTT
TRBV27,15,TRBJ1-2,.,.,CASSSISGGDYGYTF,TGTGCCAGCAGTTCAATATCGGGGGGCGACTATGGCTACACCTTC
TRBV25-1,13,TRBJ2-3,.,.,CASLGTWADTQYF,TGTGCCAGCCTAGGTACTTGGGCAGATACGCAGTATTTT
TRBV4-1,18,TRBJ2-2,once,TRBD2,CASGRFIPTSGGAGELFF,TGCGCCAGCGGCCGTTTTATTCCGACTAGCGGGGGGGCCGGGGAGCTGTTTTTT
TRBV5-8,15,TRBJ2-3,.,.,CASKRVGSSTDTQYF,TGTGCCAGTAAGAGGGTCGGGAGTAGCACAGATACGCAGTATTTT
TRBV1,19,TRBJ2-1,.,.,CTSRPSGTSALGSYNEQFF,TGCACCAGCAGACCCTCCGGGACTAGCGCTCTAGGATCCTACAATGAGCAGTTCTTC
TRBV2,13,TRBJ1-2,once,.,CASSLTGRDGYTF,TGTGCCAGCAGTCTCACAGGGAGGGATGGCTACACCTTC
TRBV2,13,TRBJ1-3,.,.,CASSERLIGTIYF,TGTGCCAGCAGTGAACGGCTCATCGGGACCATATATTTT
TRBV27,11,TRBJ1-4,.,.,CASLGGRKLFF,TGTGCCAGCCTGGGAGGGAGAAAACTGTTTTTT
TRBV28,13,TRBJ1-2,few,TRBD1,CASSATGGAGYTF,TGTGCCAGCAGTGCCACAGGGGGCGCCGGCTACACCTTC
TRBV5-5,16,TRBJ2-3,.,TRBD2,CASSSRRGLVTDTQYF,TGTGCCAGCAGCTCCAGACGCGGACTAGTCACAGATACGCAGTATTTT
TRBV5-4,15,TRBJ1-2,.,TRBD1,CASSLIDRANGGYTF,TGTGCCAGCAGCCTCATAGACAGGGCCAATGGTGGCTACACCTTC
TRBV5-1,15,TRBJ2-1,.,TRBD2,CASSLSLADYNEQFF,TGCGCCAGCAGCTTGAGCCTAGCGGACTACAATGAGCAGTTCTTC
TRBV19,14,TRBJ1-3,.,TRBD1,CASSIQQGIGTIYF,TGTGCCAGTAGTATCCAACAGGGGATCGGCACCATATATTTT
TRBV6-1,14,TRBJ1-2,.,TRBD1,CASSWTGLTVGYTF,TGTGCCAGCAGTTGGACAGGGTTAACGGTAGGCTACACCTTC
TRBV19,14,TRBJ1-5,few,TRBD1,CASSTTGGHQPQHF,TGTGCCAGTAGTACGACAGGGGGGCACCAGCCCCAGCATTTT
TRBV5-1,15,TRBJ2-2,.,.,CASRVAAGVSGELFF,TGCGCCAGCAGAGTTGCGGCCGGGGTGTCCGGGGAGCTGTTTTTT
TRBV29-1,11,TRBJ1-2,.,.,CSVAPQDGYTF,TGCAGCGTTGCCCCACAAGATGGCTACACCTTC
TRBV30,14,TRBJ2-2,.,.,CAWIAGQKTGELFF,TGTGCCTGGATTGCGGGACAGAAGACCGGGGAGCTGTTTTTT
TRBV5-6,14,TRBJ1-4,.,TRBD1,CASSQDRVNEKLFF,TGTGCCAGCAGCCAGGACAGGGTTAATGAAAAACTGTTTTTT
TRBV19,16,TRBJ2-5,.,TRBD2,CASSIGLAGGVQTQYF,TGTGCCAGTAGTATTGGACTAGCGGGAGGGGTCCAGACCCAGTACTTC
TRBV6-6,14,TRBJ1-2,few,TRBD1,CASRARGALYGYTF,TGTGCCAGCAGAGCCAGGGGGGCCCTTTATGGCTACACCTTC
TRBV19,19,TRBJ1-5,.,.,CASSPYLRQVQTQNQPQHF,TGTGCCAGTAGTCCCTACCTTAGACAGGTACAAACCCAAAATCAGCCCCAGCATTTT
TRBV5-1,17,TRBJ2-5,.,.,CASRMGTYTSRQETQYF,TGCGCCAGCAGAATGGGAACTTACACTAGCCGCCAAGAGACCCAGTACTTC
TRBV5-6,11,TRBJ2-7,.,.,CASSFQYEQYF,TGTGCCAGCAGCTTCCAGTACGAGCAGTACTTC
TRBV4-2,16,TRBJ2-1,once,.,CASSPLTTGSYNEQFF,TGTGCCAGCAGCCCACTTACGACTGGGTCCTACAATGAGCAGTTCTTC
TRBV2,13,TRBJ2-2,.,TRBD2,CASSLLAAGELFF,TGTGCCAGCAGTCTACTAGCGGCCGGGGAGCTGTTTTTT
TRBV15,15,TRBJ2-7,few,TRBD2,CATSPRRGSSYEQYF,TGTGCCACCAGCCCCCGGCGGGGGAGCTCCTACGAGCAGTACTTC
TRBV5-6,15,TRBJ1-3,.,.,CASSLDPGSGNTIYF,TGTGCCAGCAGCTTGGATCCAGGGTCTGGAAACACCATATATTTT
TRBV10-1,14,TRBJ1-2,once,TRBD1,CASSPGQGAYGYTF,TGCGCCAGCAGCCCCGGACAGGGGGCCTATGGCTACACCTTC